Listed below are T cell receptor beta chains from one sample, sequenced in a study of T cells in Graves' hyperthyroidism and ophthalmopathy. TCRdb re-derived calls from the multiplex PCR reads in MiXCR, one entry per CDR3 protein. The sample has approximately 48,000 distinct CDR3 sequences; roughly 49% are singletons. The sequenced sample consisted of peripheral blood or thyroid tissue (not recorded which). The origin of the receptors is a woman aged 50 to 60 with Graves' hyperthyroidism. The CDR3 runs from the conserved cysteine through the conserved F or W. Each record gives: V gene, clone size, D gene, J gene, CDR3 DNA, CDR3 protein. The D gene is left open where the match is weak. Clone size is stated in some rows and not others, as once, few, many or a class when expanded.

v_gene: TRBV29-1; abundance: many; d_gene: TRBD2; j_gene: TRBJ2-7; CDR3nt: TGCAGCGTCCGGACTAGCGGGACCTACGAGCAGTACTTC; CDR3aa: CSVRTSGTYEQYF
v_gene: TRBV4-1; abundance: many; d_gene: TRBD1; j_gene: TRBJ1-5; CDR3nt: TGCGCCAGCAGCCAAGGGGGACAGGCCAATCAGCCCCAGCATTTT; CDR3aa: CASSQGGQANQPQHF
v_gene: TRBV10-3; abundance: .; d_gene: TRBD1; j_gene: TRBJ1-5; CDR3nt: TGTGCCATCAGGGCCAGACAGGGGGCCTTACATCAGCCCCAGCATTTT; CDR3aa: CAIRARQGALHQPQHF
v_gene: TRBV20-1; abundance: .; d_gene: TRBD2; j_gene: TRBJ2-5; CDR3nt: TGCAGTGCTAGCGTGGGGGGGCAAGAGACCCAGTACTTC; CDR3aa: CSASVGGQETQYF
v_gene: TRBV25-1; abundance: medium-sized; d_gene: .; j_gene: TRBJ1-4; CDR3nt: TGTGCCAGCAGGACGGGGGCAACTAATGAAAAACTGTTTTTT; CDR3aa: CASRTGATNEKLFF
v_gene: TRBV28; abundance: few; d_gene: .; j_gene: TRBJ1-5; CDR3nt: TGTGCCAGCAGTTTAGGAGGGGTTGGCAATCAGCCCCAGCATTTT; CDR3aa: CASSLGGVGNQPQHF
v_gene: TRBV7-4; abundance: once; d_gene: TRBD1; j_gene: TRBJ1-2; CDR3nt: TGTGCCAGCAGTTTAGGGACAGGCTTC; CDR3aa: CASSLGTGF
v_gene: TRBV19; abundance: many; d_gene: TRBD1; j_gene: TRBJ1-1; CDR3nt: TGTGCCAGTAGTATATTAAGAGGACAGGGAAGAAATGAAGCTTTCTTT; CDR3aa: CASSILRGQGRNEAFF
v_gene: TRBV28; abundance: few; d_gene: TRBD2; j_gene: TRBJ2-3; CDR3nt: TGTGCCAGCAGTACCGGACTAGCGGGAGGATCGGATACGCAGTATTTT; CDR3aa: CASSTGLAGGSDTQYF
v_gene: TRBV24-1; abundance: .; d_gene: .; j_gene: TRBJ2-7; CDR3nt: TGTGCCACCCGGGACGTGGCCTACGAGCAGTACTTC; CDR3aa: CATRDVAYEQYF
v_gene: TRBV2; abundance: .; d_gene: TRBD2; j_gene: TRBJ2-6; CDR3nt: TGTGCCAGCGGGGAGGGTCCTGGGGCCAGCGTCCTGACTTTC; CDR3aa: CASGEGPGASVLTF
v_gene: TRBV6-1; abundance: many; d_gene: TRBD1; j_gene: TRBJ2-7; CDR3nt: TGTGCCAGCAGCAGGGGGATAGGCTACGAGCAGTACTTC; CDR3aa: CASSRGIGYEQYF
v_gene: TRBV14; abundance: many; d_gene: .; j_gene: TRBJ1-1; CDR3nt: TGTGCCAGCAGCCACAACTGGGGCACTGAAGCTTTCTTT; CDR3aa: CASSHNWGTEAFF
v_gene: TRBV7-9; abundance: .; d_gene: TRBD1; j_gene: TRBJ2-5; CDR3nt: TGTGCCAGTTCCGGGACAGAAGAGACCCAGTACTTC; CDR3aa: CASSGTEETQYF
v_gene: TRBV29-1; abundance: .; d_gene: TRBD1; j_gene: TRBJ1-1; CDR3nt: TGCAGCTTAGGGAACAGGGGGCACACTGAAGCTTTCTTT; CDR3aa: CSLGNRGHTEAFF
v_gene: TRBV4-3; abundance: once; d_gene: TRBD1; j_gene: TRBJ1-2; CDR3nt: TGCGCCAGCAGCCAAGCGACAGCGGGACAGGGTGTACTTGGAGGCTACACCTTC; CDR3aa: CASSQATAGQGVLGGYTF
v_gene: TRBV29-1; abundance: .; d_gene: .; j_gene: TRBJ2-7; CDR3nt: TGCAGCGTTGATAACGGGGGCGACGAGCAGTACTTC; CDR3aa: CSVDNGGDEQYF
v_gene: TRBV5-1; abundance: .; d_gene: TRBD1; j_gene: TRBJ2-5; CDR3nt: TGCGCCAGCAGCGTGGAGGGACAGGGGGGAAGAGAGACCCAGTACTTC; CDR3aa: CASSVEGQGGRETQYF
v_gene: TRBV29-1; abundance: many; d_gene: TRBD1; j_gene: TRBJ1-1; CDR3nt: TGCAGCGTCAACCGGGACAGAGCTTTCTTT; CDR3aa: CSVNRDRAFF
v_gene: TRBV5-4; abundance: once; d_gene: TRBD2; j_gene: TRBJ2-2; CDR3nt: TGCGCCAGCAGCTACCTTAGCGGGAGGGACACCGGGGAGCTGTTTTTT; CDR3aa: CASSYLSGRDTGELFF
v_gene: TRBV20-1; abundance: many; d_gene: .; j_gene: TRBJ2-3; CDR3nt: TGCAGTGCCACCAGACAGAGCACAGATACGCAGTATTTT; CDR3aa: CSATRQSTDTQYF
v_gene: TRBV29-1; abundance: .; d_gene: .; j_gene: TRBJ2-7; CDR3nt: TGCAGCGTTGACAGGTCCACCTACGAGCAGTACTTC; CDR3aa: CSVDRSTYEQYF
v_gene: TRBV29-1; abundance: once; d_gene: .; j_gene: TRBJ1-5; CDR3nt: TGTAGCGTTTCCCGGGGGACCAGTCAGCCCCAGCATTTT; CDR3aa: CSVSRGTSQPQHF
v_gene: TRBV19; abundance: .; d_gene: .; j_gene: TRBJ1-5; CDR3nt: TGTGCCAGTATTCCGGACGGGTTCTTCAATCAGCCCCAGCATTTT; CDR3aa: CASIPDGFFNQPQHF
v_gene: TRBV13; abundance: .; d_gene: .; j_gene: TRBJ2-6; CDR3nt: TGTGCCAGCAGCTCGAACCGACAGTCCAGCCACTCTGGGGCCAACGTCCTGACTTTC; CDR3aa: CASSSNRQSSHSGANVLTF
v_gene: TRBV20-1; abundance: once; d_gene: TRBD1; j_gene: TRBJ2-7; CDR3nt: TGCAGTGCCCGTCCGGGACAGGGTTACGAGCAGTACTTC; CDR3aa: CSARPGQGYEQYF